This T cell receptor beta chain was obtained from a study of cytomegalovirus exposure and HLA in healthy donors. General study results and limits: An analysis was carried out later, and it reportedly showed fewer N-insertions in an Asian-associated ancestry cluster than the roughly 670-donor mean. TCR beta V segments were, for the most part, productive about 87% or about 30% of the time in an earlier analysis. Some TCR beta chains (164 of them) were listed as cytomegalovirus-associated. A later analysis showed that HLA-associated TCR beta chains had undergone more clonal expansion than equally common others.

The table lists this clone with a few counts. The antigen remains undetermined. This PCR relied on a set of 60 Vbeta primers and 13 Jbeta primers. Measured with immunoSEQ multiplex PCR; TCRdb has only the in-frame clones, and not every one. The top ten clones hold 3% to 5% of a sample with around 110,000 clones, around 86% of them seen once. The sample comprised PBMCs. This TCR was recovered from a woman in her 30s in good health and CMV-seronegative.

CDR3 bases: TGTGCCAGCAGGCCACCCGGGACAGGCAACGGGCACGAGCAGTACTTC. Protein sequence: CASRPPGTGNGHEQYF. This sequence joins TRBV28 and TRBJ2-7; 8 nucleotides agree with TRBD1. Germline V gene lookup returns CDR1 MDHEN and CDR2 SYDVKM. V dropped 6 bases and J dropped 5; count of bases not matched to a gene: 15. This CDR3 has 16 amino acids.